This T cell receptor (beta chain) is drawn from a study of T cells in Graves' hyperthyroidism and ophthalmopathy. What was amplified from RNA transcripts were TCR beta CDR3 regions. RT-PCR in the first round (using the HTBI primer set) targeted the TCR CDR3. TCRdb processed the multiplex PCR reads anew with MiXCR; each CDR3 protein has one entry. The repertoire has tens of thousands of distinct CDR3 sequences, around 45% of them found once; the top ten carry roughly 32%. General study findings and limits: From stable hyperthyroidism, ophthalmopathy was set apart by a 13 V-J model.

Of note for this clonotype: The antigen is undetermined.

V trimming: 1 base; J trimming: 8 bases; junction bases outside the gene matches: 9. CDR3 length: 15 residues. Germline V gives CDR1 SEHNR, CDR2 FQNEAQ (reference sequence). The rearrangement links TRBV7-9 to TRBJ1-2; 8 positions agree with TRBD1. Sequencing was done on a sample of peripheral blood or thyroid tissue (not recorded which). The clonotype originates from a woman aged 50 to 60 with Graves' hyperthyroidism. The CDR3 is CASSLGTGSGAGYTF. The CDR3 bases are TGTGCCAGCAGCTTAGGGACAGGGAGCGGTGCGGGCTACACCTTC.